The 26 T cell receptor beta chains below were found in one sample sequenced in a study of control samples from healthy donors and cancer patients. Assay: immunoSEQ multiplex PCR; the TCRdb copy retains only in-frame clones and omits some. This table has 200,000 or so clones, about 95% appearing once. Sequenced input: blood. The receptors derive from a man aged 50-60 years in good health.

A remark on this clone: A read error may produce the germline difference seen at one junction end. The chain joins TRBV28 to TRBJ1-4, with D possibly TRBD1 on 5 matching bases. CDR1 and CDR2 (germline): MDHEN, SYDVKM. The CDR3 contains 12 residues. In DNA form, the CDR3 reads TGTGCCAGCAGTTCGGGGACCCATTCACCCGTTTTT. Protein product: CASSSGTHSPVF. The full variable domain, with the rest looked up from reference TRBV28 and TRBJ1-4, is DVKVTQSSRYLVKRTGEKVFLECVQDMDHENMFWYRQDPGLGLRLIYFSYDVKMKEKGDIPEGYSVSREKKERFSLILESASTNQTSMYLCASSSGTHSPVFGSGTQLSVL.

The J gene is TRBJ1-6, the V gene TRBV27, with TRBD1 identical over 9 bases. V shed 8 bases, J shed 5 bases, and the junction held 7 bases outside the gene matches. The CDR3 sequence is 15 residues long. Germline V gives CDR1 MNHEY, CDR2 SMNVEV (reference sequence). In DNA form, the CDR3 reads TGTGCCAGCCGGGACAGGGATATTGATAATTCACCCCTCCACTTT. Residues: CASRDRDIDNSPLHF.

The chain is built from TRBV5-5 and TRBJ1-3; maybe TRBD1 (5 bases). Trimming left V 3 bases short and J 4 bases short, with 17 bases between. Germline V gene lookup returns CDR1 SGHKS and CDR2 YYEKEE (reference sequence). The CDR3 length is 16 residues. The CDR3 DNA follows: TGTGCCAGCAGCTACCTTCCCCCAGGGAGCGGAAACACCATATATTTT. It yields the protein CASSYLPPGSGNTIYF.

The gene calls are TRBV11-3 and TRBJ2-7, with 9 positions matching TRBD2. CDR3 size: 17 residues. Germline CDR1 and CDR2: SGHNT and YENEEA. V trimming: 1 base; J trimming: 4 bases; junction bases outside the gene matches: 11. The CDR3 bases are TGTGCCAGCAGCTTAGGACGGGTCTCCAGCGGGGGGTACGAGCAGTACGTC. It codes for CASSLGRVSSGGYEQYV.

This sequence joins TRBV2 and TRBJ2-5, with 10 bases fitting TRBD2. Germline trimming cut 6 bases from V and 5 bases from J; bases unmatched to any gene: 6. This CDR3 is 14 amino acids long. Germline assignment: CDR1 SNHLY and CDR2 FYNNEI. The CDR3 is CASSGGTSAETQYF. The DNA of the CDR3 is TGTGCCAGCAGCGGAGGGACTAGCGCGGAGACCCAGTACTTC. The full variable domain, rest sourced from reference TRBV2 and TRBJ2-5, is EPEVTQTPSHQVTQMGQEVILRCVPISNHLYFYWYRQILGQKVEFLVSFYNNEISEKSEIFDDQFSVERPDGSNFTLKIRSTKLEDSAMYFCASSGGTSAETQYFGPGTRLLVL.

The genes are TRBV5-1 and TRBJ2-1; D is ambiguous. Germline CDR1 SGHRS, CDR2 YFSETQ. With 1 base removed from V and 4 bases from J, the gap between germline ends came to 12 bases. The CDR3 sequence is 15 residues long. The CDR3 coding sequence is TGCGCCAGCAGCTTGAGAAGGGTGGGGTACAATGAGCAGTTCTTC. Its protein is CASSLRRVGYNEQFF.

The chain is built from TRBV10-1 and TRBJ1-1; D gene unclear. With 2 bases removed from V and 4 bases from J, the gap between germline ends came to 14 bases. The CDR3 covers 15 residues. Germline V lookup: CDR1 WNHNN, CDR2 SYGVQD (reference sequence). The CDR3 DNA reads TGCGCCAGCAGTGAGGCCCTAGACGGCGCCACTGAAGCTTTCTTT. It codes for CASSEALDGATEAFF.

The chain recombines TRBV2 with TRBJ1-1; the D gene is possibly TRBD1 (6 bases). The CDR3 spans 13 residues. Germline CDR1 is SNHLY and CDR2 is FYNNEI. Trimming took 5 bases from V and 8 from J, leaving 15 bases between them. The CDR3 DNA reads as TGTGCCAGCAGTAAACAGGGATGGGAAGAAGCTTTCTTT. Its protein is CASSKQGWEEAFF.

This chain uses TRBV11-2 with TRBJ2-2; no clear D. V shed 0 bases and J shed 4 bases, with 15 bases lying between them. The germline CDR1 and CDR2 sequences are SGHAT and FQNNGV. CDR3 length equals 17 residues. The CDR3 nucleotides read TGTGCCAGCAGCTTAGAGTCGTTGGGCTGGAGCACCGGGGAGCTGTTTTTT. It yields the protein CASSLESLGWSTGELFF.

The chain links TRBV11-2 to TRBJ2-3, with D tentatively TRBD2 (6 bases). The germline gives CDR1 SGHAT, CDR2 FQNNGV. V lost 2 bases and J 4 bases, leaving 13 bases between the germline ends. This CDR3 is 15 amino acids long. DNA of the CDR3: TGTGCCAGCAGCTTAAGATGGCGGGGCCCAGATACGCAGTATTTT. Amino acid sequence: CASSLRWRGPDTQYF.

The rearrangement uses TRBV24-1 and TRBJ2-1, with 11 positions matching TRBD2. Trimming cost V 0 bases and J 4 bases; bases outside gene matches: 1. The CDR3 contains 16 residues. Looked up from germline, CDR1 is KGHDR and CDR2 is SFDVKD. Here the CDR3 reads CATSDLTSGSYNEQFF. The CDR3 bases are TGTGCCACCAGTGATTTGACTAGCGGGAGTTACAATGAGCAGTTCTTC.

The rearrangement uses TRBV6-5 and TRBJ1-2; D is unclear. The CDR3 is 13 amino acids. Germline-derived CDR1 and CDR2 are MNHEY and SVGAGI. Trimming cost V 6 bases and J 5 bases, with 13 bases left between them. This CDR3 reads CASSSRENYGYTF. The CDR3 DNA is TGTGCCAGCAGCTCCCGGGAAAATTATGGCTACACCTTC.

This sequence joins TRBV5-1 and TRBJ2-3, with 8 bases aligning to TRBD2. Per the germline V gene, CDR1 is SGHRS and CDR2 is YFSETQ. The CDR3 runs 15 residues. V shed 5 bases and J 4 bases; nucleotides not matched to a gene: 9. The CDR3 region is CASSSGGRGADTQYF. The DNA for the CDR3 is TGCGCCAGCAGTTCGGGGGGGCGCGGCGCAGATACGCAGTATTTT.

With respect to this clone: One end of the junction does not line up with germline, which may come from a read error. V usage is TRBV5-1 and J usage is TRBJ1-1, with D hard to call. Germline CDR1 reads SGHRS; CDR2 reads YFSETQ. This CDR3 is built from 12 residues. The CDR3 here is CASSLQNTEVFF. Written as DNA, the CDR3 is TGCGCCAGCAGCCTCCAGAACACTGAAGTTTTCTTT. Using reference TRBV5-1 and TRBJ1-1 for the parts outside the CDR3, the full variable domain is KAGVTQTPRYLIKTRGQQVTLSCSPISGHRSVSWYQQTPGQGLQFLFEYFSETQRNKGNFPGRFSGRQFSNSRSEMNVSTLELGDSALYLCASSLQNTEVFFGQGTRLTVV.

This rearrangement joins TRBV18 to TRBJ1-3; TRBD1 matches 12 bases. Germline values: CDR1 KGHSH, CDR2 LQKENI. Losses at the gene ends were 3 bases for V and 3 bases for J; bases not matched to a gene: 3. This CDR3 is 16 amino acids long. As DNA, the CDR3 is TGTGCCAGCTCACCGGGACAGGGGGCGAGTGGAAACACCATATATTTT. This sequence encodes CASSPGQGASGNTIYF.

This chain links TRBV24-1 with TRBJ1-2, with D hard to call. The CDR3 has 16 residues. Germline V lookup: CDR1 KGHDR, CDR2 SFDVKD. Trimming stripped 5 bases from V and 5 bases from J, with 20 bases between. The CDR3 loop is CATSAQRDKSDYGYTF. The DNA of the CDR3 is TGTGCCACCAGTGCCCAGCGTGACAAGTCAGATTATGGCTACACCTTC.

The chain recombines TRBV6-1 with TRBJ2-2, with 9 nucleotides matching TRBD2. Germline V CDR1 and CDR2: MNHNS, SASEGT. V shed 2 bases and J 5 bases; nucleotides not matched to a gene: 6. This CDR3 contains 16 residues. The CDR3 is CASSELSGGQTGELFF. The DNA of the CDR3 is TGTGCCAGCAGTGAACTAAGCGGGGGGCAGACCGGGGAGCTGTTTTTT.

V and J are TRBV5-4 and TRBJ1-5; D ambiguous. Germline V gene data show CDR1 as SGHNT and CDR2 as YYREEE (reference sequence). The CDR3 is 14 residues long. Trimming took off 1 base at V and 2 bases at J, with 7 bases between the two ends. CDR3 sequence (DNA): TGTGCCAGCAGCTTGAATGGGGGCAATCAGCCCCAGCATTTT. It is translated as CASSLNGGNQPQHF.

This chain links TRBV6-6 with TRBJ2-1, with TRBD2 matching over 7 bases. Germline V CDR1 and CDR2: MNHNY, SVGAGI (reference sequence). Unmatched junction bases numbered 14, after V lost 6 bases and J lost 6 bases. The CDR3 contains 16 residues. The CDR3 protein is CASSRGAGPLANEQFF. The CDR3 DNA reads as TGTGCCAGCAGCCGTGGAGCGGGGCCCCTTGCCAATGAGCAGTTCTTC.

The chain couples TRBV7-8 to TRBJ1-1, with 8 nucleotides matching TRBD1. Trimming cost V 8 bases and J 5 bases; bases outside gene matches: 4. The length of the CDR3 is 12 residues. Germline CDR1 and CDR2: SGHVS and FQNEAQ. CDR3 in DNA: TGTGCCAGCCAGACAGGGGAGACTGAAGCTTTCTTT. Translation gives CASQTGETEAFF.

This CDR3 reads CATSRPDRGFDEQFF. The CDR3 nucleotides are TGTGCCACCTCAAGGCCGGACAGGGGGTTCGATGAGCAGTTCTTC. The rearrangement joins TRBV19 to TRBJ2-1; 10 nucleotides align to TRBD1. Per germline, CDR1 LNHDA and CDR2 SQIVND (reference sequence). The length of the CDR3 is 15 residues. V dropped 10 bases and J dropped 8; count of bases not matched to a gene: 14.

The rearrangement uses TRBV7-2 and TRBJ1-2; no definite D call. This CDR3 comprises 14 residues. The germline V gene has CDR1 SGHTA and CDR2 FQGNSA. Trimming took 1 base from V and 1 from J, leaving 7 bases between them. CDR3 residues: CASSLGGRNYGYTF. The CDR3 region has the DNA TGTGCCAGCAGCTTAGGCGGACGTAACTATGGCTACACCTTC. The variable domain in full, completed from reference TRBV7-2 and TRBJ1-2, reads GAGVSQSPSNKVTEKGKDVELRCDPISGHTALYWYRQSLGQGLEFLIYFQGNSAPDKSGLPSDRFSAERTGGSVSTLTIQRTQQEDSAVYLCASSLGGRNYGYTFGSGTRLTVV.

This rearrangement joins TRBV7-2 to TRBJ2-3; 9 bases match TRBD1. This CDR3 has 14 residues. The germline CDR1 and CDR2 sequences are SGHTA and FQGNSA. Trimming removed 5 bases from V and 4 bases from J; junction bases left unmatched: 4. CDR3 in amino acids: CASSIQGASDTQYF. CDR3 nucleotides: TGTGCCAGCAGCATACAGGGGGCATCAGATACGCAGTATTTT.

With regard to this clone: This CDR3 is also generated by other DNA sequences in the sample. The chain uses TRBV5-1 and TRBJ1-5, with D tentatively TRBD1 (5 bases). The CDR3 has 13 amino acids. Germline V lookup: CDR1 SGHRS, CDR2 YFSETQ. V dropped 4 bases and J dropped 4 bases, with 9 bases sitting between them. In nucleotides, the CDR3 is TGCGCCAGCAGCCCTGACAGTAATCAGCCCCAGCATTTT. It is translated as CASSPDSNQPQHF.

V is TRBV5-4 and J is TRBJ1-1, with a weak D call TRBD1 (5 bases). Germline CDR1 is SGHNT and CDR2 is YYREEE (reference sequence). Deletions cut 2 bases from V and 5 bases from J, with 19 bases between. CDR3 length equals 16 residues. DNA for the CDR3: TGTGCCAGCAGCTTTGCCGGGACGAGAACGGGGACTGAAGCTTTCTTT. Translation gives CASSFAGTRTGTEAFF.

The chain carries TRBV5-4 and TRBJ1-2; no definite D call. The CDR3 has 12 residues. Germline assignment: CDR1 SGHNT and CDR2 YYREEE (reference sequence). Trimming shortened V by 4 bases and J by 3 bases, and 7 bases separated the two germline ends. CDR3: CASSLSYYGYTF. CDR3 nucleotides: TGTGCCAGCAGCCTTTCATACTATGGCTACACCTTC. Full variable domain (rest looked up from reference TRBV5-4 and TRBJ1-2): ETGVTQSPTHLIKTRGQQVTLRCSSQSGHNTVSWYQQALGQGPQFIFQYYREEENGRGNFPPRFSGLQFPNYSSELNVNALELDDSALYLCASSLSYYGYTFGSGTRLTVV.